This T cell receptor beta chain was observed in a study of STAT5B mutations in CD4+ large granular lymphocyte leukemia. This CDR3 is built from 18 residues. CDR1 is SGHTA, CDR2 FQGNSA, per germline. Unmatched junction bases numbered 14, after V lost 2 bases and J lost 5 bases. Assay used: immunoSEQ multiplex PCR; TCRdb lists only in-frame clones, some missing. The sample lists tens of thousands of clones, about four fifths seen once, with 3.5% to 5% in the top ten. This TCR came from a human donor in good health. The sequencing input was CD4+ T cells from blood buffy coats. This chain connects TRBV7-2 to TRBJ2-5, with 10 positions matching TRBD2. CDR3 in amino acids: CASSLSLGLAGEDETQYF. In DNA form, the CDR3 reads TGTGCCAGCAGCTTAAGTTTGGGGCTAGCGGGAGAAGATGAGACCCAGTACTTC. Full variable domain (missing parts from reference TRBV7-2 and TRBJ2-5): GAGVSQSPSNKVTEKGKDVELRCDPISGHTALYWYRQSLGQGLEFLIYFQGNSAPDKSGLPSDRFSAERTGGSVSTLTIQRTQQEDSAVYLCASSLSLGLAGEDETQYFGPGTRLLVL.